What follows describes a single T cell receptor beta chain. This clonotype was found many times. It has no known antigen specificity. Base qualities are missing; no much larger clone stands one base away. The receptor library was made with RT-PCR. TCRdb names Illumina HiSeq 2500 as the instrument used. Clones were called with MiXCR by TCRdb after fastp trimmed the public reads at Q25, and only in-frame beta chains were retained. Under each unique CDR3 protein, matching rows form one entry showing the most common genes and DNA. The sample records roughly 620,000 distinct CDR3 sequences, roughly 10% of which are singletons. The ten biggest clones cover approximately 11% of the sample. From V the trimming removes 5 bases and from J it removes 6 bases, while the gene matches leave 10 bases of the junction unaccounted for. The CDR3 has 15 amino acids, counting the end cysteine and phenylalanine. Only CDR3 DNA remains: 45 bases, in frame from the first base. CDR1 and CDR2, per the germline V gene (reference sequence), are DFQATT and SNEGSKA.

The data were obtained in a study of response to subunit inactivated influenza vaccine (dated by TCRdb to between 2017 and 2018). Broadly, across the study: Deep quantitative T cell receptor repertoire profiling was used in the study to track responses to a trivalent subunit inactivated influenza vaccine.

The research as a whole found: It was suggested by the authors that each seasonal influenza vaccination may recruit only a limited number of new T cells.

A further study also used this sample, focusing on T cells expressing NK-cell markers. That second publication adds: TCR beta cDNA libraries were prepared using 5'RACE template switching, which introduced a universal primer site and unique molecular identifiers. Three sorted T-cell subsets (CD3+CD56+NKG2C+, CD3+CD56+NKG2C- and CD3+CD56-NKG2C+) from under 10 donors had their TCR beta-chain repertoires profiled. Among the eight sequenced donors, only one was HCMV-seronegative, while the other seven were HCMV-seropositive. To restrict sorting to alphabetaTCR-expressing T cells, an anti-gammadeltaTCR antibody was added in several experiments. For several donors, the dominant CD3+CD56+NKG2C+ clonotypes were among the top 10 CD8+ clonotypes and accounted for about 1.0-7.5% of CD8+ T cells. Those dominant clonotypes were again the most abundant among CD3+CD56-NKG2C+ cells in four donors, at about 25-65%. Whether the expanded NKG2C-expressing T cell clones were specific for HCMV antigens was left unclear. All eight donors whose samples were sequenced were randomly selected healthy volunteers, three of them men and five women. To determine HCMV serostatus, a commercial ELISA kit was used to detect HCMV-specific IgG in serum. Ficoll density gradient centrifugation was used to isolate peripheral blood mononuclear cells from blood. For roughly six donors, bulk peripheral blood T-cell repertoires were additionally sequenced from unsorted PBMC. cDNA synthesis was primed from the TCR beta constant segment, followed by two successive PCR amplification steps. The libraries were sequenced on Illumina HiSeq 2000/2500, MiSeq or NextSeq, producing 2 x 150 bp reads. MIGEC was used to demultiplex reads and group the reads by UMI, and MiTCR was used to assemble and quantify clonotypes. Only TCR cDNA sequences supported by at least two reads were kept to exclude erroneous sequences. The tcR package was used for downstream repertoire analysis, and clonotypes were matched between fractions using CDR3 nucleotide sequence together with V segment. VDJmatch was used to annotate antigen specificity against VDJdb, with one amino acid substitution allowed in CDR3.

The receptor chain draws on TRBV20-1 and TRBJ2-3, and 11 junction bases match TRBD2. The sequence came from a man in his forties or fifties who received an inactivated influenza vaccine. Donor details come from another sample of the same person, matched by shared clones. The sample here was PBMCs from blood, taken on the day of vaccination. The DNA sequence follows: TGCAGTGCTGAGATAGCGGGAGGGCACGTGGATACGCAGTATTTT. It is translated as CSAEIAGGHVDTQYF.